Listed here are 3 T cell receptor beta chains from one sample, sequenced in a study of Graves' ophthalmopathy and Graves' hyperthyroidism. Amplified TCR beta CDR3 regions were obtained using RNA transcripts as template. First-round RT-PCR employed HTBI primers, with a second-round multiplex PCR after it. Using its own MiXCR run on the multiplex PCR reads, TCRdb lists one record per CDR3 protein. The sample records hundreds of thousands of distinct CDR3 sequences, 40% being singletons. Specimen: peripheral blood. The source is an adult man with Graves' ophthalmopathy.

This clonotype was observed many times. CDR3: CSVSDGLSYEQYF. The CDR3 nucleotides are TGCAGCGTCTCGGACGGACTCTCCTACGAGCAGTACTTC. The chain joins TRBV29-1 to TRBJ2-7, with D perhaps matching TRBD2 (5 bases). The CDR3 length is 13 residues. V was cut by 6 bases and J by 0 bases, with 12 bases left in between. Per the germline V gene, CDR1 is SQVTM and CDR2 is ANQGSEA.

This clonotype was recorded many times. The gene calls are TRBV11-2 and TRBJ1-6; D is perhaps TRBD1 (5 bases). Per germline, CDR1 SGHAT and CDR2 FQNNGV. The CDR3 has 15 residues. With 3 bases removed from V and 6 bases from J, the gap between germline ends came to 12 bases. The CDR3 region is CASSFSRQSNSPLHF. In DNA form, the CDR3 reads TGTGCCAGCAGCTTCTCAAGACAGTCTAATTCACCCCTCCACTTT.

Turning to this clonotype: One junction end disagrees with the germline gene, perhaps due to a read error. The J gene is TRBJ2-7, the V gene TRBV5-1; no definite D call. This CDR3 comprises 14 residues. Germline values: CDR1 SGHRS, CDR2 YFSETQ. CDR3 in amino acids: CASSVDLVTYEQYF. The DNA for the CDR3 is TGTGCCAGCAGCGTAGATCTCGTGACCTACGAGCAGTACTTC.